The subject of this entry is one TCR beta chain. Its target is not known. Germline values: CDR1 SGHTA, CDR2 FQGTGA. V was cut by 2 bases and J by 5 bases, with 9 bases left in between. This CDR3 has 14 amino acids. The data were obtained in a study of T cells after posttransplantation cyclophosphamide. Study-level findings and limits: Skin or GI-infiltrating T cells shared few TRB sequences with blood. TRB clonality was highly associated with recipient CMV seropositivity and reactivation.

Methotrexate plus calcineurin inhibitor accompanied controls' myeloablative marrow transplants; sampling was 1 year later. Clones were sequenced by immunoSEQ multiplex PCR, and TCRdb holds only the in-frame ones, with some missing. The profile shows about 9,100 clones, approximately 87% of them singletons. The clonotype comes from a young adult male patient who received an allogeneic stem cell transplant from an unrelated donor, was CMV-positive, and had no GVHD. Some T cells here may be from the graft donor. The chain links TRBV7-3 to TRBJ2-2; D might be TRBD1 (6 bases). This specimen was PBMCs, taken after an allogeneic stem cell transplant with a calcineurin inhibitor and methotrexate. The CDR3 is CASSLQGSTGELFF. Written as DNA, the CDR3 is TGTGCCAGCAGCTTACAGGGGTCGACCGGGGAGCTGTTTTTT.